The 3 T cell receptor beta chains presented below share a single source sample, sequenced in a study of cytomegalovirus exposure and HLA in healthy donors. Amplification used 60 Vbeta primers and 13 Jbeta primers. Here immunoSEQ multiplex PCR was the method, and the copy in TCRdb shows in-frame clones only, minus some. The table lists more than 95,000 clones, around 73% of them singletons. Sequencing was done on a sample of PBMCs. Source of these receptors: a man aged 30-40 years in good health and CMV-seronegative.

The V gene is TRBV5-4, the J gene TRBJ2-2, with D possibly being TRBD2 (5 bases). Trimming left V 0 bases short and J 6 bases short, with 9 bases between. Germline V gene data show CDR1 as SGHNT and CDR2 as YYREEE (reference sequence). The CDR3 has 14 residues. CDR3 DNA: TGTGCCAGCAGCTTGGGCGGGTCGGCCGGGGAGCTGTTTTTT. It specifies CASSLGGSAGELFF.

The CDR3: CASSRGVTGLYNEQFF. CDR3 bases: TGTGCCAGTAGTAGGGGGGTGACAGGGCTTTACAATGAGCAGTTCTTC. This rearrangement joins TRBV19 to TRBJ2-1; a weak D match, TRBD1 (7 bases). CDR3 length: 16 residues. Per the germline V gene, CDR1 is LNHDA and CDR2 is SQIVND (reference sequence). The V end was cut by 4 bases, the J end by 4 bases, with 17 bases between.

The chain uses TRBV7-9 and TRBJ2-1, with 16 bases fitting TRBD2. The CDR3 totals 16 residues. The V gene end was trimmed by 5 bases and the J gene end by 9 bases; junction bases not matched to a gene: 7. Germline lookup yields CDR1 SEHNR and CDR2 FQNEAQ (reference sequence). The CDR3 DNA sequence: TGTGCCAGCAGCCAAGCGGGACTAGCGGGAGGGGGTGAGCAGTTCTTC. Its protein product is CASSQAGLAGGGEQFF.